This paragraph covers one T cell receptor (beta chain) sequence. Its antigen remains unidentified. Germline CDR1 is SGHRS and CDR2 is YFSETQ. V shed 6 bases and J 3 bases; nucleotides not matched to a gene: 10. The CDR3 is made up of 15 amino acids. The data are from a study of CD4 T cells in relation to SARS-CoV-2 and coronaviruses. The protocol was immunoSEQ multiplex PCR, while the TCRdb copy is restricted to in-frame clones and leaves out a portion. Among roughly 18,000 clones, around 77% were seen once, and the ten largest hold around a quarter. Unexposed donor CD4+ T cells date from about 2011-2018, before the COVID-19 pandemic. CD4+ T cells were isolated from the cells after around eleven days of culture.

The TCR sequence derives from a human donor in good health. Sequences were obtained from CD4+ T cells from PBMCs, cultured in vitro. The chain employs TRBV5-1 and TRBJ1-2, with 8 nucleotides matching TRBD1. CDR3 protein: CASNEGPDRDYGYTF. CDR3 bases: TGCGCCAGCAATGAAGGCCCGGACAGGGACTATGGCTACACCTTC. The whole variable domain, remainder taken from reference TRBV5-1 and TRBJ1-2, is KAGVTQTPRYLIKTRGQQVTLSCSPISGHRSVSWYQQTPGQGLQFLFEYFSETQRNKGNFPGRFSGRQFSNSRSEMNVSTLELGDSALYLCASNEGPDRDYGYTFGSGTRLTVV.